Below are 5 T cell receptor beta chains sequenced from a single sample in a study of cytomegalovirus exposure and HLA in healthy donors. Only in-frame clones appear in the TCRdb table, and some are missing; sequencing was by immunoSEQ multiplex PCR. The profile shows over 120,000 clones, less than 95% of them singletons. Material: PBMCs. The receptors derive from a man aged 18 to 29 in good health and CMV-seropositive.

This CDR3 reads CASRSGAWGTGELFF. The CDR3, as DNA: TGTGCCAGTAGATCAGGGGCCTGGGGCACCGGGGAGCTGTTTTTT. V usage is TRBV19 and J usage is TRBJ2-2, with D possibly TRBD1 on 6 matching bases. The CDR3 covers 15 residues. CDR1 LNHDA and CDR2 SQIVND come from the germline V gene (reference sequence). V gave up 6 bases and J gave up 4 bases, with 15 bases separating them.

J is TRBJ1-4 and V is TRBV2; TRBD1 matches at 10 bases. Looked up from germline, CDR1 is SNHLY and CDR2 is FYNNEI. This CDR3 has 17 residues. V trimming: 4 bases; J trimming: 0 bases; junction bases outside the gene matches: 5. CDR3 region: CASSVPGQGTTNEKLFF. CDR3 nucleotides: TGTGCCAGCAGTGTCCCGGGACAGGGGACAACTAATGAAAAACTGTTTTTT.

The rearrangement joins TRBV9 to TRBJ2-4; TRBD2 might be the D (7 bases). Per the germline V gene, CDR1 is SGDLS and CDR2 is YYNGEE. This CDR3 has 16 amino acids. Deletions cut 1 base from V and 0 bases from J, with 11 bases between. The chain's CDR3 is CASSVSGGIAKNIQYF. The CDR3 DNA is TGTGCCAGCAGCGTATCGGGGGGCATAGCCAAAAACATTCAGTACTTC.

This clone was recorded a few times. The chain's CDR3 is CASRRDRGRLNYGYTF. In DNA, the CDR3 is TGTGCCAGCAGACGCGACAGGGGGCGCCTTAACTATGGCTACACCTTC. V gene TRBV28 combines with J gene TRBJ1-2, with TRBD1 matching 10 bases. CDR1 MDHEN and CDR2 SYDVKM come from the germline V gene. V lost 6 bases, J lost 1 base, and 8 bases stayed unmatched. This CDR3 has 16 amino acids.

DNA for the CDR3: TGCGCCAGCAGCGAGCGTTTCGACACTGAAGCTTTCTTT. Encoded protein: CASSERFDTEAFF. This rearrangement joins TRBV5-1 to TRBJ1-1; D is undetermined. The CDR3 contains 13 residues. CDR1 and CDR2 from the germline V gene are SGHRS and YFSETQ. The ends were cut back, 4 bases at V and 3 bases at J, with 10 bases in the middle.